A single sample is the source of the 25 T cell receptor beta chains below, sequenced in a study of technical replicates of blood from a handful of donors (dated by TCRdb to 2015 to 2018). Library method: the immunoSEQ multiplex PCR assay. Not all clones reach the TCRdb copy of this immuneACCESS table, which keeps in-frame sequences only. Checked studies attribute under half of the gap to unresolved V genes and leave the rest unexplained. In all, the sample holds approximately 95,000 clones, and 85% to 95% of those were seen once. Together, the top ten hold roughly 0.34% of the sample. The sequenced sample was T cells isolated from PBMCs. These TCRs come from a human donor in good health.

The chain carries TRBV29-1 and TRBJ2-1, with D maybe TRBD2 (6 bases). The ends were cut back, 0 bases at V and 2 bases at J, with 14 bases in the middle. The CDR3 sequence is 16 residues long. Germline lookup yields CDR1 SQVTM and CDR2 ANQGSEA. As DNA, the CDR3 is TGCAGCGTTGAAGATCCTGCGGGATTAGCCTACAATGAGCAGTTCTTC. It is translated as CSVEDPAGLAYNEQFF.

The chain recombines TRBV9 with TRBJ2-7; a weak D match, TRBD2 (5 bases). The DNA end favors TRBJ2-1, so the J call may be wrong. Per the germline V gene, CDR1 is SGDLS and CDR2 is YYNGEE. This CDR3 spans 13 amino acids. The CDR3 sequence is CASSVRGSYEQFF. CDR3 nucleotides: TGTGCCAGCAGCGTTCGGGGATCCTACGAGCAGTTCTTC.

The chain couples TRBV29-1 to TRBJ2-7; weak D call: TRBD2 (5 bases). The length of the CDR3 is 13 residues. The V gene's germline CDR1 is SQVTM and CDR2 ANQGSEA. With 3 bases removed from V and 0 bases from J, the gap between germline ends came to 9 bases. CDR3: CSVDSSSSYEQYF. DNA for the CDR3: TGCAGCGTTGATTCTAGCAGCTCCTACGAGCAGTACTTC.

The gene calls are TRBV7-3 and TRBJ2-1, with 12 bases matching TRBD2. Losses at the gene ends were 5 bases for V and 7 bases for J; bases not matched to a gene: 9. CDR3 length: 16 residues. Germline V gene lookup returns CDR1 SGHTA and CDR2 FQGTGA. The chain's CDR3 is CASSVRLAGDLNEQFF. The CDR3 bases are TGTGCCAGCAGCGTCCGACTAGCGGGAGATTTGAATGAGCAGTTCTTC.

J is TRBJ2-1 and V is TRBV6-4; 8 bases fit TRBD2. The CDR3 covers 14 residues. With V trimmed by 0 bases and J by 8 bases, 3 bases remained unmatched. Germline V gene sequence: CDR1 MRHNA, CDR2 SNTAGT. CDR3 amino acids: CASSDSSGSYEQFF. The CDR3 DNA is TGTGCCAGCAGTGACTCGAGCGGGAGTTATGAGCAGTTCTTC.

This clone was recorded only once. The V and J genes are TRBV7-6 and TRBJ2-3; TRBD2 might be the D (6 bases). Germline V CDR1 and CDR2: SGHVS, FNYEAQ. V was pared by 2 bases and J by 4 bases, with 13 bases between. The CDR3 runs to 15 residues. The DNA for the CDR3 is TGTGCCAGCAGCTTAACCGGAGGGAAATCAGATACGCAGTATTTT. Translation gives CASSLTGGKSDTQYF.

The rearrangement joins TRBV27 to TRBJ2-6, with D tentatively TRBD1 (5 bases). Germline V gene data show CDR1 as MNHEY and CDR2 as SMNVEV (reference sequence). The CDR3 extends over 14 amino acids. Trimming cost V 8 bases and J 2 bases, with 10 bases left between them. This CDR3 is CASSGSTGANVLTF. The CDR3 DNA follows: TGTGCCAGCTCAGGGTCTACTGGGGCCAACGTCCTGACTTTC. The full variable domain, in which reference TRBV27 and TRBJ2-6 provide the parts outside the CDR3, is EAQVTQNPRYLITVTGKKLTVTCSQNMNHEYMSWYRQDPGLGLRQIYYSMNVEVTDKGDVPEGYKVSRKEKRNFPLILESPSPNQTSLYFCASSGSTGANVLTFGAGSRLTVL.

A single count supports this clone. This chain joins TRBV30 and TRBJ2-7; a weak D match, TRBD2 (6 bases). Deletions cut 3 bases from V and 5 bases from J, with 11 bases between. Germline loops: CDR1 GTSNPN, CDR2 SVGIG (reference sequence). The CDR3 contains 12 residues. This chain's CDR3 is CAWSPSADEQYF. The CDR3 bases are TGTGCCTGGAGCCCTAGCGCCGACGAGCAGTACTTC. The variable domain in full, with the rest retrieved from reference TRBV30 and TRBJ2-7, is SQTIHQWPATLVQPVGSPLSLECTVEGTSNPNLYWYRQAAGRGLQLLFYSVGIGQISSEVPQNLSASRPQDRQFILSSKKLLLSDSGFYLCAWSPSADEQYFGPGTRLTVT.

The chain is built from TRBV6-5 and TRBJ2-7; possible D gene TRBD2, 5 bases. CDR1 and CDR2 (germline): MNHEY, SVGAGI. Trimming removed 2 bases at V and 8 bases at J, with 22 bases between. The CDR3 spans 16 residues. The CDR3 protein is CASSYNVFTAEEQQYF. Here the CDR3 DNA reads TGTGCCAGCAGTTACAACGTTTTTACCGCGGAGGAGCAGCAGTACTTC.

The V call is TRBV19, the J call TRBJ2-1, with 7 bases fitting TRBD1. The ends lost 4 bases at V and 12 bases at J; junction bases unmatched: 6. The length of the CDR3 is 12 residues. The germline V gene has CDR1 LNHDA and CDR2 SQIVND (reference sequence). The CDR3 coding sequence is TGTGCCAGTAGTAAGACAGGGACCGGGCAGTTCTTC. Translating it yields CASSKTGTGQFF.

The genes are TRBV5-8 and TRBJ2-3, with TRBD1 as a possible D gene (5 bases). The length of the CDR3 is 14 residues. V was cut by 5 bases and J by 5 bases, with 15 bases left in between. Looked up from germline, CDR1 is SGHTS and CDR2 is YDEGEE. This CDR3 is CASRIQELRDTQYF. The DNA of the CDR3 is TGTGCCAGCAGGATACAGGAGCTTCGAGATACGCAGTATTTT.

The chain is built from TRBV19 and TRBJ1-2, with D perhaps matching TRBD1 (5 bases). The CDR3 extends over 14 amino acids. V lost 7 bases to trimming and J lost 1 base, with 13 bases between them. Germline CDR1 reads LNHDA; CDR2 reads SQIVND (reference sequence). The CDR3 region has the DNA TGTGCCAGTATCCCGCGACAGATTAACTATGGCTACACCTTC. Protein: CASIPRQINYGYTF.

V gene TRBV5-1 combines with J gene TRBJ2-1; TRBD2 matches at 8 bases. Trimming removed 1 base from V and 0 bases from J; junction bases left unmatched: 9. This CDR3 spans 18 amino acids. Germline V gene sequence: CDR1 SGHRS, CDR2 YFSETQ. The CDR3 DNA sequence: TGCGCCAGCAGCTTGACTAGCGGATACCTAAGCTCCTACAATGAGCAGTTCTTC. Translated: CASSLTSGYLSSYNEQFF. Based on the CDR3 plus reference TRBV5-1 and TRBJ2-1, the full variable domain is KAGVTQTPRYLIKTRGQQVTLSCSPISGHRSVSWYQQTPGQGLQFLFEYFSETQRNKGNFPGRFSGRQFSNSRSEMNVSTLELGDSALYLCASSLTSGYLSSYNEQFFGPGTRLTVL.

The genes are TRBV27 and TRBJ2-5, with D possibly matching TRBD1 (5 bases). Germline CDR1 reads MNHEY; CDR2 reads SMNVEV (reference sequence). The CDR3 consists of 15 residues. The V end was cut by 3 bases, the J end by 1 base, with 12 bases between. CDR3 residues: CASSFGIRGQETQYF. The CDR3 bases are TGTGCCAGCAGTTTCGGCATAAGGGGCCAAGAGACCCAGTACTTC.

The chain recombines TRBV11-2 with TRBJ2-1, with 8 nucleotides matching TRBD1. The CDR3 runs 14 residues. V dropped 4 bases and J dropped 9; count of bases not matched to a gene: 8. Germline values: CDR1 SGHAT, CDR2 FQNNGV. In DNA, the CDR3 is TGTGCCAGCAGCTCCTCGATACAGGGGGGTGAGCAGTTCTTC. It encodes CASSSSIQGGEQFF.

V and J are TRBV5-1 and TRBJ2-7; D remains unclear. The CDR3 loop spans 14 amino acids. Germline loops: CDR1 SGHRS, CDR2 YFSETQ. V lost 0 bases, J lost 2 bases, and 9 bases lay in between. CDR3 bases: TGCGCCAGCAGCTTGGTCCCTGAGACCTACGAGCAGTACTTC. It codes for CASSLVPETYEQYF.

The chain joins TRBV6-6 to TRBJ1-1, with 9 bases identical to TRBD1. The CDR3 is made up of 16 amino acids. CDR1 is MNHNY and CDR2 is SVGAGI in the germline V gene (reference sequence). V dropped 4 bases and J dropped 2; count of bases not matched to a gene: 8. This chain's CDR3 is CASSLPGQGPNTEAFF. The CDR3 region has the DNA TGTGCCAGCAGTTTGCCGGGACAGGGACCTAACACTGAAGCTTTCTTT.

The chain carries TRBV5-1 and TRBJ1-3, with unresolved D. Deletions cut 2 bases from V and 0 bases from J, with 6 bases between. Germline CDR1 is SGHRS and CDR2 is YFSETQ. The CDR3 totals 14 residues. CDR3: CASSFEGSGNTIYF. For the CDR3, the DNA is TGCGCCAGCAGCTTCGAGGGCTCTGGAAACACCATATATTTT.

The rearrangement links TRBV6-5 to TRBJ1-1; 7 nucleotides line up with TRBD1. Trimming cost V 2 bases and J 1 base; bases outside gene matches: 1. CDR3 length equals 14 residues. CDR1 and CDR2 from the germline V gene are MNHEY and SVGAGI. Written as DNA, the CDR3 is TGTGCCAGCAGTTACGACAGGGAGAACACTGAAGCTTTCTTT. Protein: CASSYDRENTEAFF.

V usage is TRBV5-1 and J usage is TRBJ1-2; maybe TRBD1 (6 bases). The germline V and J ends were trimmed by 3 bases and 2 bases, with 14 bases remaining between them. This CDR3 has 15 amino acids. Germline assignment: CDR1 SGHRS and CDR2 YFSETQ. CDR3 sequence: CASSWHRAVNYGYTF. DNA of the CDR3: TGCGCCAGCAGCTGGCACAGGGCCGTCAACTATGGCTACACCTTC.

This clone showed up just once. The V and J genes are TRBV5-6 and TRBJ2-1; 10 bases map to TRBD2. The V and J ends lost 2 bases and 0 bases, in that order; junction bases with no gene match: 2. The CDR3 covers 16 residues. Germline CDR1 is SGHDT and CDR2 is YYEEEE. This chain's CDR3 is CASSLLAGSSYNEQFF. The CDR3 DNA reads TGTGCCAGCAGCTTACTAGCGGGAAGCTCCTACAATGAGCAGTTCTTC.

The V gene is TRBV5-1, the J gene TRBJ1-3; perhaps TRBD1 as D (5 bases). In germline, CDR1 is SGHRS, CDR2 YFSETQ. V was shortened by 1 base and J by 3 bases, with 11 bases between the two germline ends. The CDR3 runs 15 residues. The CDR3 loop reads CASSLNGAGGNTIYF. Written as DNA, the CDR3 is TGCGCCAGCAGCTTGAATGGGGCCGGTGGAAACACCATATATTTT.

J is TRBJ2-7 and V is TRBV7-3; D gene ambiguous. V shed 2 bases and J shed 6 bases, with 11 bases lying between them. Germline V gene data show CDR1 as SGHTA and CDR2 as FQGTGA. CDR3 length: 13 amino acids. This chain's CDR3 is CASSLVAPGEQYF. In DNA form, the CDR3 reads TGTGCCAGCAGCTTAGTGGCCCCGGGCGAGCAGTACTTC.

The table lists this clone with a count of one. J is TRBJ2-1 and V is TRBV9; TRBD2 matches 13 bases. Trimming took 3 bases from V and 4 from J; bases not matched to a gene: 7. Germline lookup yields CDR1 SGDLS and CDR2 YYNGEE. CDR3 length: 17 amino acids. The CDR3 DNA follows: TGTGCCAGCAGCGCGACAGGGACTAGCGGGGTATACAATGAGCAGTTCTTC. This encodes CASSATGTSGVYNEQFF.

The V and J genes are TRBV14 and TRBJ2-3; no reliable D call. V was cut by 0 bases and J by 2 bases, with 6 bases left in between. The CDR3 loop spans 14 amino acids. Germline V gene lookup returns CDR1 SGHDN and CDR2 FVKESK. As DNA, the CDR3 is TGTGCCAGCAGCCAAGATTGGCCCACAGATACGCAGTATTTT. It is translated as CASSQDWPTDTQYF.